Listed below are T cell receptor beta chains from one sample, sequenced in a study of blood T cell repertoires in COVID-19. Produced via immunoSEQ multiplex PCR; TCRdb's table is partial and in-frame only. The repertoire holds some 370,000 clones, roughly 90% seen once, with 0.95% to 1.5% in the top ten. Material for sequencing was peripheral blood. The receptors stem from a man in his forties with acute or convalescent COVID-19. Both conserved end residues are part of each CDR3. Only some rows state a clone size, as once, few, many or a class for expanded clones.

j_gene: TRBJ2-3
v_gene: TRBV2
abundance: NA
CDR3aa: CASRSTGGVDTQYF

j_gene: TRBJ1-1
v_gene: TRBV7-3
abundance: NA
CDR3aa: CASSSGTRGEAFF

j_gene: TRBJ2-7
v_gene: TRBV18
abundance: NA
CDR3aa: CASSLTQGREQYF

j_gene: TRBJ2-1
v_gene: TRBV28
abundance: NA
CDR3aa: CASMGPHLRQGHNEQFF

j_gene: TRBJ2-7
v_gene: TRBV29-1
abundance: NA
CDR3aa: CSVVQGSYEQYF

j_gene: TRBJ2-3
v_gene: TRBV7-2
abundance: once
CDR3aa: CASSLPASGGSTDTQYF

j_gene: TRBJ2-5
v_gene: TRBV5-1
abundance: NA
CDR3aa: CASSFGGARRETQYF

j_gene: TRBJ2-3
v_gene: TRBV7-9
abundance: NA
CDR3aa: CASSLSTHTQYF

j_gene: TRBJ2-7
v_gene: TRBV10-1
abundance: NA
CDR3aa: CASSDRYEQYF

j_gene: TRBJ2-7
v_gene: TRBV5-6
abundance: NA
CDR3aa: CASSFDQGDYEQYF

j_gene: TRBJ2-5
v_gene: TRBV5-8
abundance: NA
CDR3aa: CASSLGVVRGETQYF

j_gene: TRBJ1-1
v_gene: TRBV12-5
abundance: once
CDR3aa: CASGLVTGSPTEAFF

j_gene: TRBJ1-1
v_gene: TRBV7-2
abundance: NA
CDR3aa: CASTLRMNTEAFF

j_gene: TRBJ2-1
v_gene: TRBV4-2
abundance: NA
CDR3aa: CASSQDWGTGLATNEQFF

j_gene: TRBJ1-5
v_gene: TRBV30
abundance: NA
CDR3aa: CAWSRRGAYNQPQHF

j_gene: TRBJ1-5
v_gene: TRBV3-1/TRBV3-2
abundance: NA
CDR3aa: CASSQDTVSNQPQHF

j_gene: TRBJ2-7
v_gene: TRBV6-1
abundance: NA
CDR3aa: CASSETRLGEQYF